This entry features one T cell receptor (beta chain) sequence. CDR1 and CDR2 from the germline V gene are SGHNT and YENEEA. This CDR3 is 14 amino acids long. Trimming pared 3 bases from V and 6 bases from J, leaving 12 bases between. This entry is derived from a study of T cell changes during pregnancy in multiple sclerosis. Assay: immunoSEQ multiplex PCR; the TCRdb copy retains only in-frame clones and omits some. This table holds about 67,000 clones, about 92% found once. The specimen comprised peripheral blood, sampled after pregnancy. The TCR sequence derives from a female donor with multiple sclerosis, enrolled in a pregnancy study. The V gene is TRBV11-3, the J gene TRBJ2-1; TRBD2 might be the D (6 bases). CDR3: CASSLSGAGNEQFF. The CDR3 DNA reads TGTGCCAGCAGCTTGTCGGGAGCAGGCAATGAGCAGTTCTTC.